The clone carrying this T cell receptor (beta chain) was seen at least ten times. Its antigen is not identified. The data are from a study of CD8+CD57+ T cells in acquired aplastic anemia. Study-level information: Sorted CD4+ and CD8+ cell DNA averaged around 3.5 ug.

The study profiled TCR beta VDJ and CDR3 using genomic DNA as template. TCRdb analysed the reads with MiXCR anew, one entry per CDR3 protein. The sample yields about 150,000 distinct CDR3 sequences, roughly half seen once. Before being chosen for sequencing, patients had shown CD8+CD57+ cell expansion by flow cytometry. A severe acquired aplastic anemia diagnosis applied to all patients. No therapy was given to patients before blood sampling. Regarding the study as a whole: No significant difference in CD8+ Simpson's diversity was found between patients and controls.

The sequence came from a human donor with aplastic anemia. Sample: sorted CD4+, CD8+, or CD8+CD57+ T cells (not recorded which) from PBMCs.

In DNA form, the CDR3 reads TGCAGTGTCAAAGTACCCCCGGAGACCCAGTACTTC. Encoded protein: CSVKVPPETQYF. The genes are TRBV20-1 and TRBJ2-5; D is unclear. The V gene's germline CDR1 is DFQATT and CDR2 SNEGSKA (reference sequence). This CDR3 region has 12 residues. V shed 7 bases and J shed 5 bases, with 14 bases lying between them.